This entry features one T cell receptor (beta chain) sequence. Its matching antigen is unknown. The data originate from a study of cytomegalovirus exposure and HLA in healthy donors. General study results and limits: Most subjects' HLA-A and HLA-B alleles were reportedly predicted from TCR beta sequences. A list of roughly 160 TCR beta chains associated with cytomegalovirus was given.

Primers for the PCR totalled 60 Vbeta and 13 Jbeta. Assay: immunoSEQ multiplex PCR; the TCRdb copy retains only in-frame clones and omits some. The table has around 200,000 clones, over 75% seen once. Each of the donors was a healthy bone marrow donor. At the time of sampling, donors were nominally healthy, though unrecorded immune exposures were likely. This receptor was taken from a man aged 45-65 years in good health and CMV-seronegative. Sequencing was performed on PBMCs.

The CDR3 DNA sequence: TGTGCCAGTAGTAATCTCGGGACAGGAAGACAGCCCCAGCATTTT. Translated: CASSNLGTGRQPQHF. The genes are TRBV19 and TRBJ1-5; 8 bases are shared with TRBD1. Germline values: CDR1 LNHDA, CDR2 SQIVND (reference sequence). The ends lost 4 bases at V and 7 bases at J; junction bases unmatched: 9. The CDR3 runs to 15 residues.